This TCR beta chain was captured by sequencing in a study of OX40 agonist ivuxolimab in advanced cancers. Looking at the study overall: Ivuxolimab, an antibody that agonizes OX40 (CD134), was administered to the patients. Averaging 60 years in age, with a range of roughly 20 to 90, the cohort was approximately 83% male. Study results and limitations: Dosing at 0.1 to 3.0 mg/kg was accompanied by clonal expansion of CD4+ and CD8+ blood T cells by week 6.

Systemic immunosuppression or a history of autoimmune disease excluded patients. With respect to this clone: Its specificity is not known.

This CDR3 contains 15 residues. V lost 3 bases to trimming and J lost 1 base, with 12 bases between them. Germline CDR1 reads MNHEY; CDR2 reads SMNVEV (reference sequence). Assay: immunoSEQ multiplex PCR; the TCRdb copy retains only in-frame clones and omits some. The sample shows over 45,000 clones, around nine tenths of them seen only once. This rearrangement joins TRBV27 to TRBJ1-1; D is perhaps TRBD1 (5 bases). The sample in question was CD4+ or CD8+ T cells sorted from blood, obtained in a trial of the OX40 agonist ivuxolimab. The clonotype comes from an adult with an advanced solid tumor such as melanoma, head and neck, liver or kidney cancer. CDR3 loop: CASSLMTAKNTEAFF. CDR3 bases: TGTGCCAGCAGTTTGATGACAGCCAAGAACACTGAAGCTTTCTTT.